This T cell receptor beta chain was sequenced during a study of cytomegalovirus exposure and HLA in healthy donors. Study background: A data release that came early held 80 million to 95 million unique TCRs from HLA-typed donors.

This clone occurred a few times. Its antigen is not identified. Study-level points and caveats: It was likely that a cluster of highly shared sequence variants was a sequencing artifact. Through in vitro validation, three CMV-associated chains were shown to be specific for CMV antigens.

PCR employed 60 Vbeta and 13 Jbeta primers. Data came from immunoSEQ multiplex PCR; TCRdb stores just in-frame clones and leaves some out. This table has around 190,000 clones, roughly 90% appearing once. The clonotype originates from a woman aged 25 to 39 in good health and CMV-seronegative. Sequencing was performed on PBMCs.

CDR3 residues: CASRRQLLETQYF. CDR3 DNA: TGTGCCAGCAGGAGACAGCTTTTAGAGACCCAGTACTTC. The chain is built from TRBV6-5 and TRBJ2-5, with D tentatively TRBD1 (5 bases). Per the germline V gene, CDR1 is MNHEY and CDR2 is SVGAGI. Trimming removed 6 bases at V and 4 bases at J, with 12 bases between. The CDR3 contains 13 residues.